Shown below are 16 T cell receptor beta chains from a single sample sequenced in a study of shared clonotypes between healthy human individuals. Method: immunoSEQ multiplex PCR; TCRdb's copy keeps in-frame clones and lacks some. The table includes approximately 1.5 million clones, approximately 98.5% detected once. The sequenced sample consisted of naive CD4+ T cells sorted from blood. Subset meaning: CD45RA+ positively selected. These receptors were taken from a young man in good health.

V usage is TRBV5-5 and J usage is TRBJ2-5; D perhaps matches TRBD1 (6 bases). V was shortened by 3 bases and J by 2 bases, with 8 bases between the two germline ends. CDR3 length: 13 residues. Germline V CDR1 and CDR2: SGHKS, YYEKEE (reference sequence). CDR3 bases: TGTGCCAGCAGCTGGGGGCCGCAAGAGACCCAGTACTTC. Its translation: CASSWGPQETQYF.

V and J are TRBV7-9 and TRBJ2-7, with 8 positions matching TRBD1. The J segment lost 2 bases and the V segment lost 5 bases, leaving 8 bases of the junction unmatched. The germline CDR1 and CDR2 sequences are SEHNR and FQNEAQ (reference sequence). The CDR3 sequence is 15 residues long. CDR3 sequence reads: CASSARQGMAYEQYF. The CDR3 region has the DNA TGTGCCAGCAGCGCCCGACAGGGGATGGCCTACGAGCAGTACTTC.

The chain combines TRBV18 with TRBJ2-2, with D possibly called TRBD1 or TRBD2 (5 bases each). Trimming shortened V by 0 bases and J by 7 bases, and 12 bases separated the two germline ends. The CDR3 consists of 15 residues. Germline values: CDR1 KGHSH, CDR2 LQKENI. CDR3 sequence: CASSPPSRGGGELFF. CDR3 nucleotides: TGTGCCAGCTCACCACCGTCGAGGGGCGGCGGGGAGCTGTTTTTT.

Written as DNA, the CDR3 is TGTGCCAGCAGCGGACGGCAGAACACTGAAGCTTTCTTT. Translating gives CASSGRQNTEAFF. The chain joins TRBV6-5 to TRBJ1-1; D is unresolved. The CDR3 has 13 amino acids. Trimming pared 6 bases from V and 1 base from J, leaving 9 bases between. The germline V gene encodes CDR1 MNHEY and CDR2 SVGAGI.

The V call is TRBV30, the J call TRBJ2-7; perhaps TRBD2 as D (5 bases). CDR3 length: 11 residues. Germline-derived CDR1 and CDR2 are GTSNPN and SVGIG (reference sequence). Deletions cut 3 bases from V and 9 bases from J, with 12 bases between. The CDR3 sequence: CAWSGAEGQYF. The DNA of the CDR3 is TGTGCCTGGAGCGGCGCCGAGGGGCAGTACTTC. Supplemented by reference TRBV30 and TRBJ2-7, the full variable domain reads SQTIHQWPATLVQPVGSPLSLECTVEGTSNPNLYWYRQAAGRGLQLLFYSVGIGQISSEVPQNLSASRPQDRQFILSSKKLLLSDSGFYLCAWSGAEGQYFGPGTRLTVT.

About this clone itself: In the same sample, other DNA sequences code for this CDR3. The chain carries TRBV5-1 and TRBJ2-7; D remains ambiguous. CDR1 and CDR2 from the germline V gene are SGHRS and YFSETQ. The CDR3 consists of 13 residues. The germline V and J ends were trimmed by 4 bases and 0 bases, with 8 bases remaining between them. In DNA, the CDR3 is TGCGCCAGCAGCCTCAAAGGCTCCTACGAGCAGTACTTC. It specifies CASSLKGSYEQYF.

The rearrangement links TRBV6-1 to TRBJ2-7; TRBD2 might be the D (6 bases). Looked up from germline, CDR1 is MNHNS and CDR2 is SASEGT. There are 16 residues in the CDR3. V lost 0 bases to trimming and J lost 3 bases, with 15 bases between them. The CDR3: CASSEAFGGYDYEQYF. CDR3 nucleotides: TGTGCCAGCAGTGAAGCGTTTGGGGGGTATGACTACGAGCAGTACTTC.

The chain joins TRBV18 to TRBJ1-1; no firm D call. CDR3 size: 15 residues. Looked up from germline, CDR1 is KGHSH and CDR2 is LQKENI. V lost 0 bases and J 3 bases, leaving 11 bases between the germline ends. The CDR3 protein is CASSPPAAGDTEAFF. The CDR3 DNA reads as TGTGCCAGCTCACCACCGGCGGCGGGAGACACTGAAGCTTTCTTT.

This clone has a single count. The chain employs TRBV19 and TRBJ2-7, with 8 bases lining up with TRBD1. CDR1 is LNHDA, CDR2 SQIVND, per germline (reference sequence). V lost 5 bases, J lost 1 base, and 10 bases stayed unmatched. CDR3 size: 16 residues. The CDR3 nucleotides read TGTGCCAGTAGTTTAGGCCGAACAGGGGGATCCTACGAGCAGTACTTC. Its translation: CASSLGRTGGSYEQYF.

The chain uses TRBV7-9 and TRBJ2-3; 7 nucleotides match TRBD2. V shed 1 base and J 2 bases; nucleotides not matched to a gene: 12. The length of the CDR3 is 18 residues. Germline CDR1 SEHNR, CDR2 FQNEAQ (reference sequence). Written as DNA, the CDR3 is TGTGCCAGCAGCTTAGGGTCTCTAGCGGAGCCCTACACAGATACGCAGTATTTT. This codes for CASSLGSLAEPYTDTQYF.

This CDR3 reads CASSNRVNTGELFF. The CDR3 region has the DNA TGTGCCAGTAGTAACAGGGTTAACACCGGGGAGCTGTTTTTT. This sequence joins TRBV19 and TRBJ2-2; a possible D gene is TRBD1 (6 bases). Germline V gives CDR1 LNHDA, CDR2 SQIVND (reference sequence). With 4 bases removed from V and 2 bases from J, the gap between germline ends came to 8 bases. This CDR3 is built from 14 residues.

Points on this clone: One end of the junction varies from germline; a read error may be responsible. The gene calls are TRBV6-1 and TRBJ2-1, with no clear D. The CDR3 consists of 14 residues. Germline V gene lookup returns CDR1 MNHNS and CDR2 SASEGT. The CDR3 spells CASGVTPSNNEQFF. The CDR3 DNA sequence: TGTGCCAGCGGCGTCACTCCCTCCAACAATGAGCAGTTCTTC.

This chain joins TRBV6-5 and TRBJ2-7; a weak D match, TRBD2 (6 bases). CDR3 size: 15 residues. The V end was cut by 4 bases, the J end by 0 bases, with 13 bases between. The germline V gene has CDR1 MNHEY and CDR2 SVGAGI. CDR3 bases: TGTGCCAGCAGTTCTAGCGCGTTTAACTCCTACGAGCAGTACTTC. Protein product: CASSSSAFNSYEQYF.

The V and J genes are TRBV28 and TRBJ2-2; 10 nucleotides line up with TRBD1. The germline V gene encodes CDR1 MDHEN and CDR2 SYDVKM. The ends lost 3 bases at V and 3 bases at J; junction bases unmatched: 4. CDR3 length: 16 residues. CDR3 protein: CASSFLGTGDTGELFF. DNA for the CDR3: TGTGCCAGCAGTTTCTTGGGGACAGGGGACACCGGGGAGCTGTTTTTT.

The chain uses TRBV9 and TRBJ1-3; D ambiguous. The CDR3 has 18 amino acids. Germline assignment: CDR1 SGDLS and CDR2 YYNGEE. V was cut by 0 bases and J by 0 bases, with 16 bases left in between. CDR3 in amino acids: CASSVGGRQTRSGNTIYF. The DNA for the CDR3 is TGTGCCAGCAGCGTAGGAGGGAGGCAGACCCGCTCTGGAAACACCATATATTTT.

CDR3 nucleotides: TGTGCCAGCAGCTTGGCCGGGACAGGGGGGCGGGAGCAGTACTTC. Its protein product is CASSLAGTGGREQYF. The chain joins TRBV5-5 to TRBJ2-7, with TRBD1 identical over 11 bases. The CDR3 has 15 amino acids. The trim removed 0 bases at V and 7 bases at J, leaving 6 bases unmatched. The germline V gene has CDR1 SGHKS and CDR2 YYEKEE (reference sequence).